A selection of T cell receptor beta chains follows, all from one sample in a study of cytomegalovirus exposure and HLA in healthy donors. TCRdb keeps only in-frame clones here, not all; method: immunoSEQ multiplex PCR. Among some 100,000 clones listed, 76% were seen once. Sequenced input: PBMCs. The receptors were gathered from a man aged 35 to 55 in good health and CMV-seronegative. The CDR3 runs from the conserved cysteine through the conserved F or W. D genes are given only for firm matches. Some rows have no size entry. The others give once, few or many, or a class for an expanded clone.

>-|TRBJ2-3|TRBV4-2|TRBD2|15
CASSQGGGFTDTQYF
TGTGCCAGCAGCCAAGGCGGGGGGTTCACAGATACGCAGTATTTT
>few|TRBJ2-3|TRBV7-7|-|14
CASSRLGQTDTQYF
TGTGCTAGCAGCCGACTAGGGCAGACAGATACGCAGTATTTT
>-|TRBJ2-3|TRBV7-2|TRBD2|13
CASSGTSGDTQYF
TGTGCCAGCAGCGGGACTAGCGGTGATACGCAGTATTTT
>-|TRBJ1-1|TRBV5-5|TRBD1|17
CASSLRTGVGPNTEAFF
TGTGCCAGCAGCCTCAGGACAGGGGTAGGCCCAAACACTGAAGCTTTCTTT
>-|TRBJ2-7|TRBV5-6|TRBD2|17
CASSLADRGGSSYEQYF
TGTGCCAGCAGCTTGGCGGACCGGGGGGGAAGCTCCTACGAGCAGTACTTC
>-|TRBJ1-4|TRBV2|-|12
CASMIGGEKLFF
TGTGCCAGCATGATCGGAGGGGAAAAACTGTTTTTT
>once|TRBJ1-6|TRBV7-9|-|18
CSSSLAVMVGGDNSPLHF
TGTTCCAGCAGCTTAGCGGTGATGGTGGGGGGTGATAATTCACCCCTCCACTTT
>-|TRBJ1-2|TRBV7-8|TRBD1|17
CASSSRGSSLRDYGYTF
TGTGCCAGCAGCTCCAGGGGGTCAAGCTTGAGGGACTATGGCTACACCTTC
>-|TRBJ2-7|TRBV19|-|14
CASSTGGGTYEQYF
TGTGCCAGTAGTACCGGTGGGGGGACCTACGAGCAGTACTTC
>-|TRBJ1-2|TRBV4-3|-|14
CASSQDQRESGYTF
TGCGCCAGCAGCCAAGATCAACGCGAGTCGGGCTACACCTTC
>-|TRBJ2-5|TRBV5-4|TRBD2|16
CASSLVTSGGEETQYF
TGTGCCAGCAGCTTGGTTACTAGCGGGGGGGAAGAGACCCAGTACTTC
>-|TRBJ2-7|TRBV5-1|TRBD2|14
CASSPMGGMDEQYF
TGCGCCAGCAGCCCCATGGGGGGGATGGACGAGCAGTACTTC
>few|TRBJ1-1|TRBV20-1|TRBD1|11
CSAPQGAEAFF
TGCAGTGCTCCGCAGGGGGCTGAAGCTTTCTTT
>-|TRBJ1-3|TRBV18|-|15
CASSPQSGFGNTIYF
TGTGCCAGCTCACCACAGTCAGGGTTTGGAAACACCATATATTTT
>-|TRBJ1-6|TRBV28|TRBD1|15
CASKPTGHNNSPLHF
TGTGCCAGCAAGCCGACAGGGCACAATAATTCACCCCTCCACTTT
>-|TRBJ2-3|TRBV2|TRBD1|17
CASTEGGTGGATDTQYF
TGTGCCAGCACCGAGGGGGGAACAGGGGGCGCGACAGATACGCAGTATTTT
>once|TRBJ2-6|TRBV11-2|TRBD1|17
CASSLTGVSSGANVLTF
TGTGCCAGCAGCTTAACAGGGGTCAGCTCTGGGGCCAACGTCCTGACTTTC
>-|TRBJ2-3|TRBV11-2|TRBD1|15
CASSLMGQVTDTQYF
TGTGCCAGCAGCTTAATGGGACAGGTCACAGATACGCAGTATTTT
>-|TRBJ2-5|TRBV9|TRBD2|14
CASSVAGGYETQYF
TGTGCCAGCAGCGTAGCGGGAGGCTACGAGACCCAGTACTTC
>few|TRBJ1-1|TRBV6-5|TRBD1|15
CASSLAGTVNTEAFF
TGTGCCAGCAGTCTAGCTGGGACAGTGAACACTGAAGCTTTCTTT
>-|TRBJ1-2|TRBV2|TRBD1|15
CASSDRTGGGGGYTF
TGTGCCAGCAGTGATCGGACAGGGGGCGGAGGTGGCTACACCTTC
>-|TRBJ2-3|TRBV7-9|-|14
CASSLASGTDTQYF
TGTGCCAGCAGCTTGGCTAGCGGCACAGATACGCAGTATTTT